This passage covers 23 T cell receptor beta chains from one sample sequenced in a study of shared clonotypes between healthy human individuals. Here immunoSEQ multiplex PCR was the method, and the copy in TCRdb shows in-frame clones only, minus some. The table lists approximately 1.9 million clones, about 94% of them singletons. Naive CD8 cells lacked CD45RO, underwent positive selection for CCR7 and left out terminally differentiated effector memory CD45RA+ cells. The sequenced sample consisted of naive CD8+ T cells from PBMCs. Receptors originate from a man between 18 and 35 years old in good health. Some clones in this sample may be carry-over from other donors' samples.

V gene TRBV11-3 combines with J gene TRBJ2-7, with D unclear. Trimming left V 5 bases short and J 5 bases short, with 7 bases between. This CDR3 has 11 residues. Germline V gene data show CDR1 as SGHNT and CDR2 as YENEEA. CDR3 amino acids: CASSHGNEQYF. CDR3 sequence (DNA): TGTGCCAGCAGCCACGGCAACGAGCAGTACTTC. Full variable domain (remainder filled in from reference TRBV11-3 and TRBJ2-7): EAGVVQSPRYKIIEKKQPVAFWCNPISGHNTLYWYLQNLGQGPELLIRYENEEAVDDSQLPKDRFSAERLKGVDSTLKIQPAELGDSAVYLCASSHGNEQYFGPGTRLTVT.

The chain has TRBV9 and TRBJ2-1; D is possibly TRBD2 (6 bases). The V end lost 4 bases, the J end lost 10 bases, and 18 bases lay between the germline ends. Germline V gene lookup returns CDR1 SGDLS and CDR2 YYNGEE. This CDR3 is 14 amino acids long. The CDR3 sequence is CASSSRKEGREQFF. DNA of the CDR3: TGTGCCAGCAGCTCGCGTAAGGAGGGGCGCGAGCAGTTCTTC.

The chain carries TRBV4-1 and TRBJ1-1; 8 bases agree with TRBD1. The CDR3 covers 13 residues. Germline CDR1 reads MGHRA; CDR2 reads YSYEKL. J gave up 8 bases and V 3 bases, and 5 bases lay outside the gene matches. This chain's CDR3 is CASSQWDRREAFF. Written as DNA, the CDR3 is TGCGCCAGCAGCCAGTGGGACAGGAGGGAAGCTTTCTTT.

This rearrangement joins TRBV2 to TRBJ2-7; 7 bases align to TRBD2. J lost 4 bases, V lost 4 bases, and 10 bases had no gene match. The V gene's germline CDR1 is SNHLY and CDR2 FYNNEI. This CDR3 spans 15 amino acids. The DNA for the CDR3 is TGTGCCAGCAGTGCTGGGGCTAGCGGCTTTTACGAGCAGTACTTC. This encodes CASSAGASGFYEQYF.

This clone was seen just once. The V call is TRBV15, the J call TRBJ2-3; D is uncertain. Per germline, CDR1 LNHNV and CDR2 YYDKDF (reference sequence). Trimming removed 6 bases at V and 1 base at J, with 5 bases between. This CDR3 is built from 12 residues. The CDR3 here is CATREGTDTQYF. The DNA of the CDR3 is TGTGCCACCAGGGAAGGCACAGATACGCAGTATTTT.

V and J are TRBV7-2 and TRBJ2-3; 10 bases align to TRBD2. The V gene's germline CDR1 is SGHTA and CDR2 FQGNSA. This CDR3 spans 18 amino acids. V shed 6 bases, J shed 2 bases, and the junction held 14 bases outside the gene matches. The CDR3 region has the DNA TGTGCCAGCAGGAGAACCATAGCGGGAGGTTCACCCACAGATACGCAGTATTTT. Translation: CASRRTIAGGSPTDTQYF.

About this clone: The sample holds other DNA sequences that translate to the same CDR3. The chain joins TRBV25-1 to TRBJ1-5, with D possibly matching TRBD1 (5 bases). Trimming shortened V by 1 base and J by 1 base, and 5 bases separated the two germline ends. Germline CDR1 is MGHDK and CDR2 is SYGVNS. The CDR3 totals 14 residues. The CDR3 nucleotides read TGTGCCAGCAGTGAATGGGGGAGCAATCAGCCCCAGCATTTT. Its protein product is CASSEWGSNQPQHF.

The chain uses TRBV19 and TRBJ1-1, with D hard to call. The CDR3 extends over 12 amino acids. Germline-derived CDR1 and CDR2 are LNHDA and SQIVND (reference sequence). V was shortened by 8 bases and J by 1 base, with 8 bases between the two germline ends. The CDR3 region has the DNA TGTGCCAGTCAGCCCAGGAACACTGAAGCTTTCTTT. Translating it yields CASQPRNTEAFF.

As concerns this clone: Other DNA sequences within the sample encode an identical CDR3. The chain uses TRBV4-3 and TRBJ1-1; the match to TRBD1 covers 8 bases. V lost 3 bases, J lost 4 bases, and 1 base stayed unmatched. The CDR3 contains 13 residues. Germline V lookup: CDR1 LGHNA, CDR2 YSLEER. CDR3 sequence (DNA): TGCGCCAGCAGCCATGACAGGGGCACTGAAGCTTTCTTT. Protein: CASSHDRGTEAFF.

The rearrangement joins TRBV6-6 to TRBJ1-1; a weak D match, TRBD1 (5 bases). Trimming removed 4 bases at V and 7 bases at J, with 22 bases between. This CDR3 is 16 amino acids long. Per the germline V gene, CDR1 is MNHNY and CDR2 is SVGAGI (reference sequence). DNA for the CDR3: TGTGCCAGCAGTTCTCAGGTTAAGGGGACCCTGAGTGAAGCTTTCTTT. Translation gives CASSSQVKGTLSEAFF.

The CDR3 DNA sequence: TGTGCCAGCAGTGTACAAAGGTTCGTTGTCAATGAGCAGTTCTTC. Its translation is CASSVQRFVVNEQFF. This chain connects TRBV6-5 to TRBJ2-1; the D is unclear. The V gene's germline CDR1 is MNHEY and CDR2 SVGAGI. There are 15 residues in the CDR3. Trimming took 5 bases from V and 6 from J, leaving 17 bases between them.

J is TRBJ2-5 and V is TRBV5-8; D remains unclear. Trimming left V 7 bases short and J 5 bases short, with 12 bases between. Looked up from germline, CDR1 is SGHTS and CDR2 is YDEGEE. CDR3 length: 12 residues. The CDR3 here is CASLAMVETQYF. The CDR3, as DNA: TGTGCCAGCCTCGCAATGGTGGAGACCCAGTACTTC.

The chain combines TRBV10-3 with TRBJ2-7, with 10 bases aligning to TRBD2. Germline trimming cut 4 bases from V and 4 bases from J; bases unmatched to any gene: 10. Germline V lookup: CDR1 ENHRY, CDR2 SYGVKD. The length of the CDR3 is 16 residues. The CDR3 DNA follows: TGTGCCATCAGTGGGTCCTCCTCTAGCGGGAGTTACGAGCAGTACTTC. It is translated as CAISGSSSSGSYEQYF.

The CDR3 DNA is TGCGCCAGCAGCCGATTATTTACAGGGGGCGATCAGCCCCAGCATTTT. Protein: CASSRLFTGGDQPQHF. V usage is TRBV4-3 and J usage is TRBJ1-5; 9 bases line up with TRBD1. CDR1 is LGHNA, CDR2 YSLEER, per germline. V lost 4 bases and J lost 5; bases outside the gene matches: 9. This CDR3 contains 16 residues.

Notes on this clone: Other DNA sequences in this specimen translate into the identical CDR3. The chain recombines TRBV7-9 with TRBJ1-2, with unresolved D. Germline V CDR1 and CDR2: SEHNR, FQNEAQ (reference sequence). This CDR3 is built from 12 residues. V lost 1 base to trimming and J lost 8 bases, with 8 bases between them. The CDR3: CASSLGAGGYTF. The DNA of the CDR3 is TGTGCCAGCAGCTTAGGGGCTGGGGGCTACACCTTC. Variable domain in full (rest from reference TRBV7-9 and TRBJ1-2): DTGVSQNPRHKITKRGQNVTFRCDPISEHNRLYWYRQTLGQGPEFLTYFQNEAQLEKSRLLSDRFSAERPKGSFSTLEIQRTEQGDSAMYLCASSLGAGGYTFGSGTRLTVV.

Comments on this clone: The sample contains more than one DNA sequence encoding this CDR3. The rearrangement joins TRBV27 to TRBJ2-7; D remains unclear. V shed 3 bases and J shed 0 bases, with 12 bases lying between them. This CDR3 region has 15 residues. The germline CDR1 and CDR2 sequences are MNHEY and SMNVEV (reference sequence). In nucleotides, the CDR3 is TGTGCCAGCAGTTTCGGGCGCCCCAACTCCTACGAGCAGTACTTC. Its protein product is CASSFGRPNSYEQYF.

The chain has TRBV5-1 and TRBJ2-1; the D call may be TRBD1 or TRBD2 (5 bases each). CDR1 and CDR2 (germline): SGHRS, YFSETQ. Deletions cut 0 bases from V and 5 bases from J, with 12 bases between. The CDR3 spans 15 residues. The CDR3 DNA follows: TGCGCCAGCAGCTTGGTAAGGGGACCAAACAATGAGCAGTTCTTC. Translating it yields CASSLVRGPNNEQFF.

CDR3 protein: CATSRGNTGELFF. The DNA for the CDR3 is TGTGCCACCAGCAGAGGGAACACCGGGGAGCTGTTTTTT. The chain employs TRBV15 and TRBJ2-2; D is unresolved. CDR3 length: 13 residues. V lost 1 base, J lost 1 base, and 1 base lay in between. Germline-derived CDR1 and CDR2 are LNHNV and YYDKDF (reference sequence).

Written as DNA, the CDR3 is TGTGCCAGTAGTATGGGCGGGAGCCACTCCTACGAGCAGTACTTC. This gives the protein CASSMGGSHSYEQYF. The chain is built from TRBV19 and TRBJ2-7, with 7 bases lining up with TRBD2. The CDR3 has 15 residues. Germline trimming cut 3 bases from V and 0 bases from J; bases unmatched to any gene: 5. CDR1 is LNHDA and CDR2 is SQIVND in the germline V gene (reference sequence).

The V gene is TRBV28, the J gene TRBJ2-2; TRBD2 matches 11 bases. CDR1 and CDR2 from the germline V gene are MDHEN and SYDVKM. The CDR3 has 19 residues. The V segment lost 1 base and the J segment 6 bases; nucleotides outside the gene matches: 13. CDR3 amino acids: CASSLFTVSGRAPPGELFF. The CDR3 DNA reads TGTGCCAGCAGTTTATTTACCGTTAGCGGGAGGGCCCCTCCCGGGGAGCTGTTTTTT.

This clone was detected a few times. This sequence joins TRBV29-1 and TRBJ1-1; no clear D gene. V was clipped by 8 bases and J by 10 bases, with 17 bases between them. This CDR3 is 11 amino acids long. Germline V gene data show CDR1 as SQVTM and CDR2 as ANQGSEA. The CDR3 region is CSCPDGLGAFF. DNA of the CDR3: TGCAGCTGCCCCGATGGATTAGGAGCTTTCTTT. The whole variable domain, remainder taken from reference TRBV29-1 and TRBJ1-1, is SAVISQKPSRDICQRGTSLTIQCQVDSQVTMMFWYRQQPGQSLTLIATANQGSEATYESGFVIDKFPISRPNLTFSTLTVSNMSPEDSSIYLCSCPDGLGAFFGQGTRLTVV.

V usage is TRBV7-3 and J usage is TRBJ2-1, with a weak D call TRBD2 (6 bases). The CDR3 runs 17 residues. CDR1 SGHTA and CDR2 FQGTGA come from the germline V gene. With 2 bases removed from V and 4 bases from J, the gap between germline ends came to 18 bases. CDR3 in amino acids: CASSLGLGLAKYNEQFF. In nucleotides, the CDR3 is TGTGCCAGCAGCTTAGGGTTGGGTCTAGCGAAATACAATGAGCAGTTCTTC.

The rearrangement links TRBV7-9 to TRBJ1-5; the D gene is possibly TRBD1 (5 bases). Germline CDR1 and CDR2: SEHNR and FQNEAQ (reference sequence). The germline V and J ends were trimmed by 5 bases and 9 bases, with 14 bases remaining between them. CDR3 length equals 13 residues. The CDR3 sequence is CASSGGDSTPQHF. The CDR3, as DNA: TGTGCCAGCAGCGGAGGGGATTCGACGCCCCAGCATTTT.